Below are 2 T cell receptor beta chains sequenced from a single sample in a study of OX40 agonist ivuxolimab in advanced cancers. Clones were read by immunoSEQ multiplex PCR, and TCRdb kept only the in-frame ones, dropping some. The table includes 55,000 to 80,000 clones, over 75% detected once. The sample consisted of CD4+ or CD8+ T cells sorted from blood, taken in a trial of the OX40 agonist ivuxolimab. These receptors were obtained from an adult with an advanced solid tumor such as melanoma, head and neck, liver or kidney cancer.

The chain uses TRBV28 and TRBJ2-1; D remains ambiguous. This CDR3 contains 14 residues. CDR1 and CDR2 from the germline V gene are MDHEN and SYDVKM. V was shortened by 7 bases and J by 0 bases, with 10 bases between the two germline ends. CDR3 DNA: TGTGCCAGCAACAAAATGAGCTCCTACAATGAGCAGTTCTTC. Protein: CASNKMSSYNEQFF.

The chain recombines TRBV5-1 with TRBJ1-3, with D perhaps matching TRBD1 (6 bases). V lost 5 bases and J lost 0, with 15 bases in between. CDR3 length: 16 residues. Germline CDR1 and CDR2: SGHRS and YFSETQ. The CDR3 coding sequence is TGCGCCAGCAGGAGTGCAGGGGCTATCTCTGGAAACACCATATATTTT. This codes for CASRSAGAISGNTIYF.